This record looks at one TCR beta chain sequence and its context. Its antigen is unknown. The length of the CDR3 is 16 residues. Per the germline V gene, CDR1 is GTSNPN and CDR2 is SVGIG (reference sequence). V lost 3 bases, J lost 4 bases, and 8 bases stayed unmatched. The data were taken from a study of high-grade serous ovarian cancer treatment subgroups. Study-wide context: Each sample yielded on average around 7,500 unique TCR beta rearrangements from some 14,000 reads. Study results and limitations: Only CDR3 was analyzed; CDR1 and CDR2 were not.

The protocol was immunoSEQ multiplex PCR, while the TCRdb copy is restricted to in-frame clones and leaves out a portion. The sample yields around 27,000 clones, under 90% seen once. Tumor tissue was taken before any definitive surgery or chemotherapy was given. The sequence was collected from a human donor with high-grade serous ovarian cancer. The J gene is TRBJ2-1, the V gene TRBV30, with 11 bases identical to TRBD2. The specimen was tumor tissue. The CDR3 loop reads CAWRKMTSGTYNEQFF. For the CDR3, the DNA is TGTGCCTGGAGGAAAATGACTAGCGGGACTTACAATGAGCAGTTCTTC.